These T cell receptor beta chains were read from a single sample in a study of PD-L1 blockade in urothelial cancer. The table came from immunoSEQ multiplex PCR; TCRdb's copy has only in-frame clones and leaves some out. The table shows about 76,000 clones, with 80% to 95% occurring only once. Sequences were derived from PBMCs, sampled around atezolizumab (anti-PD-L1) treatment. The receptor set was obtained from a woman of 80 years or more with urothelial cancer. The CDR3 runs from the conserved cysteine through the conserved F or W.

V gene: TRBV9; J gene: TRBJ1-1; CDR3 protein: CASSVGDFPTTEAFF
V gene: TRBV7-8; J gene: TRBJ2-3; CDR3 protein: CASSLKLAGAVGSTDTQYF
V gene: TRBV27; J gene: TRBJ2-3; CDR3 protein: CASSPLLAGGRADTQYF
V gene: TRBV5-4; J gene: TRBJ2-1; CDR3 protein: CASSLAGTGAQFF
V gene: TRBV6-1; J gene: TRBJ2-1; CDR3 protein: CASSELAGGPRNEQFF
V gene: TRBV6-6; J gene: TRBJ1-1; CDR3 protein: CASSYYRDITEAFF
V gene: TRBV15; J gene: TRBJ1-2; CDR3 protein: CATSRAQAPGYTF
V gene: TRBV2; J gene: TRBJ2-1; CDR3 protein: CASSERTGRLGNEQFF
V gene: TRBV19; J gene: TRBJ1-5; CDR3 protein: CASSTTQGSNQPQHF
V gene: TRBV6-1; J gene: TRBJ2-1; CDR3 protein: CASSAQGYEQFF
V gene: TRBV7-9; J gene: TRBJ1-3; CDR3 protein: CASSLAGLGNTIYF
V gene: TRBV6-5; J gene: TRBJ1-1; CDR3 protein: CASSWTAANTEAFF
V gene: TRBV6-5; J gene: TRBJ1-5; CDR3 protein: CASSYSGGDGQPQHF
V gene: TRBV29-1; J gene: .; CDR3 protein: CSVLERELFF
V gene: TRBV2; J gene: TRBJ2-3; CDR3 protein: CASSWTSGMSTDTQYF
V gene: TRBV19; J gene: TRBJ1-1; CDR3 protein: CASSGDLMNTEAFF